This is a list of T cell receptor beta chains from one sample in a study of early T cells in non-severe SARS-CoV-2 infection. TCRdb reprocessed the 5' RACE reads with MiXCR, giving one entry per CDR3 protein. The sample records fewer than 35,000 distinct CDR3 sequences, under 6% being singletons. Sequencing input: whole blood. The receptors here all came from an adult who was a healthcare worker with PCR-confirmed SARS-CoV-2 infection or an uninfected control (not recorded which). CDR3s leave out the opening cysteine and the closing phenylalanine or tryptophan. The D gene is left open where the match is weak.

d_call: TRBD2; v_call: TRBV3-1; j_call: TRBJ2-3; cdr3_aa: ASSQGAQGGALGTQY
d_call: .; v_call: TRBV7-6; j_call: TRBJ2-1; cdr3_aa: ASSPPTAGEQF
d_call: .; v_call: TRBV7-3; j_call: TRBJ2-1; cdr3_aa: ASSLSTGLGYNEQF
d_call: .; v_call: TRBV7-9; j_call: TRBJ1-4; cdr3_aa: ASRPQGTKLATNEKLF
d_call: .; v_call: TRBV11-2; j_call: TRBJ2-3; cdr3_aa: ASSSPGASTDTQY
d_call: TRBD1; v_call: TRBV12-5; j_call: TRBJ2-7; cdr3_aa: ASGLAGDRGSYEQY
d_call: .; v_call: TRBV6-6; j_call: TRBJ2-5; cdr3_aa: ASSYPSPKQETQY
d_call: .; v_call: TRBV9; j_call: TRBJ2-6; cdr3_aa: ASSVGDNSGANVLT
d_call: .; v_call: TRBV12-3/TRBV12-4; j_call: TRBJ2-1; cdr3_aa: ASSPEIGGQGEQF
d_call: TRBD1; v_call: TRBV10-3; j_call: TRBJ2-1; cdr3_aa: AISTDRGTHNEQF
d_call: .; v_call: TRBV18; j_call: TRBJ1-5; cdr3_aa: ASSFSSNQPQH
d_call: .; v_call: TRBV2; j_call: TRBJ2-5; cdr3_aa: ASSTTRAQY
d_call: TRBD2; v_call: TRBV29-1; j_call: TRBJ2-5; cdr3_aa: SVLRGGRETQY
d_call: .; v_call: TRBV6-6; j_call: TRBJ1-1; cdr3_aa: ASSYGKLGNTEAF
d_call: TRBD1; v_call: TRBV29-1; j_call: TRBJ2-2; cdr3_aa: SGGTGHNTGELF
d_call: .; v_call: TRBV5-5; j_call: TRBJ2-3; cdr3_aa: ASSLVSHTDTQY
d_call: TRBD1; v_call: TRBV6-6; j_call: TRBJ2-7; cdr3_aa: ASSSRDRSYEQY
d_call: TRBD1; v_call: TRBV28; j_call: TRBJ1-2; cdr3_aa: AGGTGNYGYT
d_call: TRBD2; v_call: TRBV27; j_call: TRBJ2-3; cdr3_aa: ASENRAGVPGDTQY
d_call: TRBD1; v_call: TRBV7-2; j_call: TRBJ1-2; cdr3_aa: ASSFDRGQGYT
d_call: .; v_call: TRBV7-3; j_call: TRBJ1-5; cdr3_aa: ASSLTVDQPQH
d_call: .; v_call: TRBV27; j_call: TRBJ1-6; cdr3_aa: ASSLLVGPLH
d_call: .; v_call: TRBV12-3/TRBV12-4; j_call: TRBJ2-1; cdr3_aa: ASSQGGGSYNEQF
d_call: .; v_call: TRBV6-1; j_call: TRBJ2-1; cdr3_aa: ASSEALGGRGLLPGLF
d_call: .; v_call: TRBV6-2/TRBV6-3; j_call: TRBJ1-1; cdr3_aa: ASSYEGDTEAF
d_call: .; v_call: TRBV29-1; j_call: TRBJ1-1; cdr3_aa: SVEELGAEAF
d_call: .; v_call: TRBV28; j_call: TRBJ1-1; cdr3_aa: ASSPQGPRTEAF
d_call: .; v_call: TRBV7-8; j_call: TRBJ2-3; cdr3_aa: ASSFTRLVTDTQY
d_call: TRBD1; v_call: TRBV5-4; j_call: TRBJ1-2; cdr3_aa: ASSKTGANYGYT
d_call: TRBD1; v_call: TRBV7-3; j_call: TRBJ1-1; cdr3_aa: ASSLGRDSEAF
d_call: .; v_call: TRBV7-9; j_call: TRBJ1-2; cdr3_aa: ASSLAANYGYT